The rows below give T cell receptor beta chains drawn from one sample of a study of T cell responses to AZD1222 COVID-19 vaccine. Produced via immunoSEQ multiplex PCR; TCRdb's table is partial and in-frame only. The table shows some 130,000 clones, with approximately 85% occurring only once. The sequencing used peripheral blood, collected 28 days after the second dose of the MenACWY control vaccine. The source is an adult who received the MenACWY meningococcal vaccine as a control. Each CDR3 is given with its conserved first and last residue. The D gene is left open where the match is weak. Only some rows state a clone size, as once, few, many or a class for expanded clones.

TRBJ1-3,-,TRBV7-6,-,TGTGCCAGCAGCTTACCTTCTCGAGGCCTAATCTCGGGAAACACCATATATTTT,CASSLPSRGLISGNTIYF
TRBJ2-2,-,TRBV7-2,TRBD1,TGTGCCAGCAGCTATGGACAGGGAATGTACACCGGGGAGCTGTTTTTT,CASSYGQGMYTGELFF
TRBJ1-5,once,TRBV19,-,TGTGCCACCAAGGAGGATGCGGGGTATGGCAATCAGCCCCAGCATTTT,CATKEDAGYGNQPQHF
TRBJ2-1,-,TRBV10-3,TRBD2,TGTGCCATCAGGAATCCGGGACTAGCTCCCAACAATGAGCAGTTCTTC,CAIRNPGLAPNNEQFF
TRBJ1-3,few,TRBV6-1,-,TGTGCCAGCAGTGAAGTTCGGTTGAGCTCTGGAAACACCATATATTTT,CASSEVRLSSGNTIYF
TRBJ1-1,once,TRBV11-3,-,TGTGCCAGCAGCAAATCGACAGTTATGAACACTGAAGCTTTCTTT,CASSKSTVMNTEAFF
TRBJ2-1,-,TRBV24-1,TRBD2,TGTGCCACCGCCCGGTCGTTAGCGGGAGGGCCAAGTGAGCAGTTCTTC,CATARSLAGGPSEQFF
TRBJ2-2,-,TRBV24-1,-,TGTGCCACCAGTGATTTGGCCGCCGCGAACACCGGGGAGCTGTTTTTT,CATSDLAAANTGELFF
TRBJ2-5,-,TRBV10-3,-,TGTGCCATAGGGACGGCTCAAGAGACCCAGTACTTC,CAIGTAQETQYF
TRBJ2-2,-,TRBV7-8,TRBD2,TGTGCCAGCAGGGGACTAGCGGGGGGCAGCACCGGGGAGCTGTTTTTT,CASRGLAGGSTGELFF
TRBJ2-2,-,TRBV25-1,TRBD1,TGTGCCAGCAGGCGGGACAGGGGGCAGTCGAACACCGGGGAGCTGTTTTTT,CASRRDRGQSNTGELFF
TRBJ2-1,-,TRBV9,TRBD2,TGTGCCAGCAGCGTAGTCCCATTAGCGGGAGTAGTGAACAATGAGCAGTTCTTC,CASSVVPLAGVVNNEQFF
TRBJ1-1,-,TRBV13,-,TGTGCCAGCAGCTTGCAGGGAGCGTACACTGAAGCTTTCTTT,CASSLQGAYTEAFF
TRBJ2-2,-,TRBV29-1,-,TGCAGCGTTAAGAGACAGATCACCGGGGAGCTGTTTTTT,CSVKRQITGELFF
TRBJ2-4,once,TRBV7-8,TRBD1,TGTGCCAGCACCTTACTGAGACAGGGGATTCAGTACTTC,CASTLLRQGIQYF
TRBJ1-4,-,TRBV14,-,TGTGCCAGCAGCCAAGATCAACGGAGTGTTGAAAAACTGTTTTTT,CASSQDQRSVEKLFF
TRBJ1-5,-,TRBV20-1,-,TGCAGTGCTAGTAACCGGGGCAATCAGCCCCAGCATTTT,CSASNRGNQPQHF
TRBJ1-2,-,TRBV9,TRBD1,TGTGCCAGCAGCGTAGGAACCTTTGAGGGGGCTTCTTATGGCTACACCTTC,CASSVGTFEGASYGYTF
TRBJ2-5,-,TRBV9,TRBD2,TGTGCCAGCAGCGTAGGCCCCAGCGGGAGGTACCAAGAGACCCAGTACTTC,CASSVGPSGRYQETQYF
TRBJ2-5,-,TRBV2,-,TGTGCCAGCAGTGAGAACAGGGACTCCGAGACCCAGTACTTC,CASSENRDSETQYF
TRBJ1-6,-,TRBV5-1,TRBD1,TGCGCCAGCAGGCCGACAGGGCTTGATTCACCCCTCCACTTT,CASRPTGLDSPLHF
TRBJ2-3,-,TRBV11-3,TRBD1,TGTGCCAGCAGCCCCGATGGACAGGGGGCTAAGGATACGCAGTATTTT,CASSPDGQGAKDTQYF
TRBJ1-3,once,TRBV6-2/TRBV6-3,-,TGTGCCAGCAGTTCTGTCTTACAGGGTTCTGGAAACACCATATATTTT,CASSSVLQGSGNTIYF
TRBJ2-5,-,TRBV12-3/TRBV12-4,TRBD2,TGTGCCAGCAGGACTAGCGGCCAAGAGACCCAGTACTTC,CASRTSGQETQYF
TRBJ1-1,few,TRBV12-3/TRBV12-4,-,TGTGCCAGCACCCTAGGGACTCGGGCTTTCTTT,CASTLGTRAFF
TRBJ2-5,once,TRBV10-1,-,TGCGCCAGCGGGAGGGGGATCGGGGCCGAAGAGACCCAGTACTTC,CASGRGIGAEETQYF
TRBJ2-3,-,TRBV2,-,TGTGCCAGCAATATGAACACAGATACGCAGTATTTT,CASNMNTDTQYF
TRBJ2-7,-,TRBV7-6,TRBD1,TGTGCCAGCAGCGCCGGGACAGGGGTGTCCTACGAGCAGTACTTC,CASSAGTGVSYEQYF
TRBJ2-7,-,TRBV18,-,TGTGCCAGCTCACCGGGCTCTCTCGGGACCTACGAGCAGTACTTC,CASSPGSLGTYEQYF
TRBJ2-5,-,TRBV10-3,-,TGTGCCATCTCAGCTTTGGGGAACCAAGAGACCCAGTACTTC,CAISALGNQETQYF
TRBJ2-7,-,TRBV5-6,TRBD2,TGTGCCAGCAGCTTGGGACTAGCGGGAGTTTACGAGCAGTACTTC,CASSLGLAGVYEQYF